This T cell receptor beta chain was captured by sequencing in a study of cytotoxic CD8 clonotypes in ibrutinib-treated CLL. Study observations and caveats: At ibrutinib response, clonality increased, and at progression it declined back toward baseline.

The CDR3 covers 14 residues. Trimming removed 2 bases from V and 4 bases from J, with 11 bases in between. Germline V lookup: CDR1 SEHNR, CDR2 FQNEAQ (reference sequence). Genomic DNA in an amount of around 2 micrograms was extracted from cryopreserved PBMCs and used for the preparation of TCR beta libraries. Sequencing was designed to attain a depth spanning 1 in 200,000 to 1 in 1 million T cells. Measured with immunoSEQ multiplex PCR; TCRdb has only the in-frame clones, and not every one. In the table there are around 330,000 clones, over 55% of which are singletons. This clone showed up just a few times. Its specificity is unknown.

The chain recombines TRBV7-9 with TRBJ1-2; D may be TRBD1 (5 bases). The receptor comes from a human donor with chronic lymphocytic leukemia. The sample here was PBMCs, taken after 36 months of ibrutinib treatment. The CDR3 coding sequence is TGTGCCAGCAGCTTATCCGGGGCCGTCTATGGCTACACCTTC. Protein: CASSLSGAVYGYTF.